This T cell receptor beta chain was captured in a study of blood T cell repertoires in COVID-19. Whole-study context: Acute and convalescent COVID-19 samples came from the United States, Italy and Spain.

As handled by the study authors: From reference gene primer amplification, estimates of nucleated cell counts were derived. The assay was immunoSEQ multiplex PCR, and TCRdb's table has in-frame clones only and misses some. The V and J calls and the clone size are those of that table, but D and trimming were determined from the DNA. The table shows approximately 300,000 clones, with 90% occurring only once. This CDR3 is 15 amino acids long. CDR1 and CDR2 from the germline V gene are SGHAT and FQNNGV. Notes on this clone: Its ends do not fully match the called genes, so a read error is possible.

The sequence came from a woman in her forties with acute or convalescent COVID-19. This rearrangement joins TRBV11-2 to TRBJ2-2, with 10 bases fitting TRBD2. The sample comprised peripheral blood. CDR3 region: CASRLAGGKTGELFF. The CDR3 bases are TGTGCCAGCAGATTAGCGGGGGGAAAAACCGGGGAGCTGTTTTTT.